Listed below are T cell receptor beta chains from one sample, sequenced in a study of cytomegalovirus exposure and HLA in healthy donors. This table comes from immunoSEQ multiplex PCR, and its TCRdb copy is limited to in-frame clones, with some not included. The data contain roughly 150,000 clones, around 80% of them singletons. Sequencing was performed on PBMCs. The receptor set was obtained from a female donor in good health and CMV-seronegative. Both conserved end residues are part of each CDR3. Each record gives: CDR3 protein, CDR3 DNA, D gene, J gene, V gene, clone size. D genes are given only for firm matches. The size field is filled for only some rows; it gives once, few, many or a size class.

cdr3_aa: CASSARVDEKLFF; cdr3_nt: TGTGCCAGCTCCGCCAGGGTGGATGAAAAACTGTTTTTT; d_call: .; j_call: TRBJ1-4; v_call: TRBV18; clone_size: .
cdr3_aa: CASSVAEGTEAFF; cdr3_nt: TGTGCCAGCAGCGTAGCGGAGGGCACTGAAGCTTTCTTT; d_call: .; j_call: TRBJ1-1; v_call: TRBV9; clone_size: .
cdr3_aa: CASSLMGDEQFF; cdr3_nt: TGTGCCAGCAGCTTAATGGGCGATGAGCAGTTCTTC; d_call: .; j_call: TRBJ2-1; v_call: TRBV7-2; clone_size: .
cdr3_aa: CAWSVRGYSNTEAFF; cdr3_nt: TGTGCCTGGAGTGTGAGAGGGTACTCGAACACTGAAGCTTTCTTT; d_call: .; j_call: TRBJ1-1; v_call: TRBV30; clone_size: .
cdr3_aa: CASRREGQAAYGYTF; cdr3_nt: TGTGCCAGTAGGAGAGAGGGACAGGCGGCCTATGGCTACACCTTC; d_call: TRBD1; j_call: TRBJ1-2; v_call: TRBV19; clone_size: once
cdr3_aa: CASSSGLTHTDTQYF; cdr3_nt: TGTGCCAGCAGCTCGGGACTTACCCACACAGATACGCAGTATTTT; d_call: .; j_call: TRBJ2-3; v_call: TRBV11-1; clone_size: .
cdr3_aa: CASSLGRNTEAFF; cdr3_nt: TGCGCCAGCAGCTTGGGCAGGAACACTGAAGCTTTCTTT; d_call: .; j_call: TRBJ1-1; v_call: TRBV5-1; clone_size: .
cdr3_aa: CSVESGGAGYTF; cdr3_nt: TGCAGCGTTGAGAGCGGGGGGGCCGGCTACACCTTC; d_call: .; j_call: TRBJ1-2; v_call: TRBV29-1; clone_size: once
cdr3_aa: CATGLIHDTGELFF; cdr3_nt: TGTGCCACCGGACTGATTCACGACACCGGGGAGCTGTTTTTT; d_call: .; j_call: TRBJ2-2; v_call: TRBV28; clone_size: .
cdr3_aa: CASRRATEAFF; cdr3_nt: TGTGCCAGTAGGCGGGCCACTGAAGCTTTCTTT; d_call: .; j_call: TRBJ1-1; v_call: TRBV6-5; clone_size: few
cdr3_aa: CASSARTGNYGYTF; cdr3_nt: TGTGCCAGCAGTGCCCGGACGGGAAACTATGGCTACACCTTC; d_call: .; j_call: TRBJ1-2; v_call: TRBV6-1; clone_size: .
cdr3_aa: CASSSDRALEQYF; cdr3_nt: TGTGCCAGCAGCTCGGACAGGGCCCTCGAGCAGTACTTC; d_call: TRBD1; j_call: TRBJ2-7; v_call: TRBV7-8; clone_size: .
cdr3_aa: CASIARTAGTEAFF; cdr3_nt: TGTGCCAGCATTGCCCGGACGGCGGGCACTGAAGCTTTCTTT; d_call: .; j_call: TRBJ1-1; v_call: TRBV2; clone_size: once
cdr3_aa: CASSPTGLSNQPQHF; cdr3_nt: TGTGCCAGCAGTCCAACAGGGTTGAGCAATCAGCCCCAGCATTTT; d_call: .; j_call: TRBJ1-5; v_call: TRBV5-5; clone_size: .
cdr3_aa: CAGTKQGKTNEKLFF; cdr3_nt: TGTGCCGGGACAAAACAGGGGAAAACTAATGAAAAACTGTTTTTT; d_call: TRBD1; j_call: TRBJ1-4; v_call: TRBV5-4; clone_size: .
cdr3_aa: CASSVGGEETQYF; cdr3_nt: TGTGCCAGCAGTGTAGGCGGGGAAGAGACCCAGTACTTC; d_call: .; j_call: TRBJ2-5; v_call: TRBV2; clone_size: .
cdr3_aa: CASSRDSFISGNTIYF; cdr3_nt: TGTGCCAGCAGCCGGGACAGCTTCATCTCTGGAAACACCATATATTTT; d_call: TRBD1; j_call: TRBJ1-3; v_call: TRBV7-6; clone_size: .
cdr3_aa: CSARPSAGYTF; cdr3_nt: TGCAGTGCTAGACCCAGTGCTGGCTACACCTTC; d_call: .; j_call: TRBJ1-2; v_call: TRBV20-1; clone_size: .
cdr3_aa: CASSIDGGREGYTF; cdr3_nt: TGTGCCAGTAGTATAGACGGAGGGAGAGAGGGCTACACCTTC; d_call: .; j_call: TRBJ1-2; v_call: TRBV19; clone_size: .
cdr3_aa: CASSLWGVDEQFF; cdr3_nt: TGTGCCAGCAGCTTGTGGGGGGTGGATGAGCAGTTCTTC; d_call: .; j_call: TRBJ2-1; v_call: TRBV5-6; clone_size: few
cdr3_aa: CASSVGPDRRYEQYF; cdr3_nt: TGTGCCAGCAGCGTAGGTCCCGATCGGAGGTACGAGCAGTACTTC; d_call: .; j_call: TRBJ2-7; v_call: TRBV9; clone_size: .
cdr3_aa: CASSPSYTGELFF; cdr3_nt: TGTGCCAGCAGCCCCTCCTACACCGGGGAGCTGTTTTTT; d_call: .; j_call: TRBJ2-2; v_call: TRBV7-2; clone_size: once
cdr3_aa: CASSLGGGNSYEQYF; cdr3_nt: TGCGCCAGCAGCTTGGGGGGGGGCAATTCCTACGAGCAGTACTTC; d_call: .; j_call: TRBJ2-7; v_call: TRBV5-1; clone_size: .
cdr3_aa: CTSSQDCKPLLANSYEQYF; cdr3_nt: TGCACCAGCAGCCAAGATTGTAAACCGCTACTAGCTAATTCCTACGAGCAGTACTTC; d_call: .; j_call: TRBJ2-7; v_call: TRBV1; clone_size: .
cdr3_aa: CASSSPGRGGEAFF; cdr3_nt: TGTGCCAGTAGTTCTCCCGGGAGGGGAGGGGAAGCTTTCTTT; d_call: .; j_call: TRBJ1-1; v_call: TRBV19; clone_size: .
cdr3_aa: CASSTSGGSSYNEQFF; cdr3_nt: TGCGCCAGCAGCACCAGCGGGGGAAGCTCCTACAATGAGCAGTTCTTC; d_call: TRBD2; j_call: TRBJ2-1; v_call: TRBV5-1; clone_size: .
cdr3_aa: CASTTRQGSSGNTIYF; cdr3_nt: TGTGCCAGTACCACCCGACAGGGGAGCTCTGGAAACACCATATATTTT; d_call: TRBD1; j_call: TRBJ1-3; v_call: TRBV19; clone_size: once
cdr3_aa: CASSTTGGTYGYTF; cdr3_nt: TGTGCCAGCAGTACCACGGGGGGCACCTATGGCTACACCTTC; d_call: .; j_call: TRBJ1-2; v_call: TRBV28; clone_size: .
cdr3_aa: CASSFLPETQYF; cdr3_nt: TGTGCCAGCAGCTTTCTTCCAGAGACCCAGTACTTC; d_call: .; j_call: TRBJ2-5; v_call: TRBV7-9; clone_size: .
cdr3_aa: CASSPVGAGGTGELFF; cdr3_nt: TGTGCCAGTAGCCCCGTCGGGGCGGGGGGCACCGGGGAGCTGTTTTTT; d_call: TRBD2; j_call: TRBJ2-2; v_call: TRBV19; clone_size: .
cdr3_aa: CATSTGTGDGYTF; cdr3_nt: TGTGCCACCAGCACCGGGACAGGGGATGGCTACACCTTC; d_call: TRBD1; j_call: TRBJ1-2; v_call: TRBV15; clone_size: .
cdr3_aa: CASSPGTGGQETQYF; cdr3_nt: TGTGCCAGCAGCCCGGGGACGGGGGGCCAAGAGACCCAGTACTTC; d_call: TRBD2; j_call: TRBJ2-5; v_call: TRBV7-9; clone_size: .
cdr3_aa: CASSRTSGNAGELFF; cdr3_nt: TGTGCCAGCAGTCGGACTAGCGGGAACGCCGGGGAGCTGTTTTTT; d_call: TRBD2; j_call: TRBJ2-2; v_call: TRBV6-5; clone_size: .
cdr3_aa: CASSASGTHPTDTQYF; cdr3_nt: TGTGCCAGCAGCGCATCCGGGACTCACCCCACAGATACGCAGTATTTT; d_call: .; j_call: TRBJ2-3; v_call: TRBV7-2; clone_size: .
cdr3_aa: CASSLRRETQYF; cdr3_nt: TGTGCCAGCAGCCTCCGCCGGGAGACCCAGTACTTC; d_call: .; j_call: TRBJ2-5; v_call: TRBV7-2; clone_size: .
cdr3_aa: CASSIAYVGSPAYEQYF; cdr3_nt: TGTGCCAGTAGTATAGCTTATGTCGGGAGTCCCGCCTACGAGCAGTACTTC; d_call: .; j_call: TRBJ2-7; v_call: TRBV19; clone_size: .
cdr3_aa: CASSPVGLRAYEQYF; cdr3_nt: TGTGCCAGCAGCCCAGTCGGACTGCGGGCCTACGAGCAATACTTC; d_call: .; j_call: TRBJ2-7; v_call: TRBV7-9; clone_size: .
cdr3_aa: CASSLYPGQGAEYF; cdr3_nt: TGTGCCAGCAGCCTTTACCCAGGACAGGGAGCCGAGTACTTC; d_call: TRBD1; j_call: TRBJ2-7; v_call: TRBV27; clone_size: .
cdr3_aa: CASSLARRQHF; cdr3_nt: TGTGCCAGCAGTTTAGCGCGTCGCCAGCATTTT; d_call: .; j_call: TRBJ1-5; v_call: TRBV28; clone_size: .
cdr3_aa: CASSFGTGAETQYF; cdr3_nt: TGTGCCAGCAGTTTTGGGACAGGGGCCGAGACCCAGTACTTC; d_call: TRBD1; j_call: TRBJ2-5; v_call: TRBV27; clone_size: .
cdr3_aa: CASSFDYGYTF; cdr3_nt: TGTGCCAGCTCGTTTGACTATGGCTACACCTTC; d_call: .; j_call: TRBJ1-2; v_call: TRBV7-9; clone_size: .
cdr3_aa: CASSGLRQDDEAFF; cdr3_nt: TGTGCCAGCAGCGGTCTAAGACAGGACGATGAAGCTTTCTTT; d_call: .; j_call: TRBJ1-1; v_call: TRBV9; clone_size: .
cdr3_aa: CASSDTNTEAFF; cdr3_nt: TGTGCCAGCAGTGACACGAACACTGAAGCTTTCTTT; d_call: .; j_call: TRBJ1-1; v_call: TRBV6-6; clone_size: .
cdr3_aa: CASSVVAGEGYTF; cdr3_nt: TGTGCCAGCAGCGTAGTGGCAGGGGAAGGCTACACCTTC; d_call: .; j_call: TRBJ1-2; v_call: TRBV9; clone_size: once
cdr3_aa: CAWSVLGGKFF; cdr3_nt: TGTGCCTGGAGTGTACTGGGGGGAAAGTTCTTC; d_call: .; j_call: TRBJ2-1; v_call: TRBV30; clone_size: .
cdr3_aa: CATSREGRDRDGYTF; cdr3_nt: TGTGCCACCAGCAGAGAGGGGAGGGACAGGGATGGCTACACCTTC; d_call: TRBD1; j_call: TRBJ1-2; v_call: TRBV15; clone_size: .
cdr3_aa: CAWSEGAVQPQHF; cdr3_nt: TGTGCCTGGTCAGAGGGGGCCGTTCAGCCCCAGCATTTT; d_call: TRBD1; j_call: TRBJ1-5; v_call: TRBV30; clone_size: .
cdr3_aa: CASSRPGGYEQYF; cdr3_nt: TGTGCCAGCAGCCGTCCCGGGGGCTACGAGCAGTACTTC; d_call: .; j_call: TRBJ2-7; v_call: TRBV11-2; clone_size: .
cdr3_aa: CASSQEYRTGDEQYF; cdr3_nt: TGCGCCAGCAGCCAAGAATACAGGACGGGGGATGAGCAGTACTTC; d_call: .; j_call: TRBJ2-7; v_call: TRBV4-3; clone_size: .
cdr3_aa: CASSLAGGRGGYTF; cdr3_nt: TGTGCCAGCAGCTTGGCCGGGGGGCGCGGCGGCTACACCTTC; d_call: .; j_call: TRBJ1-2; v_call: TRBV5-4; clone_size: few
cdr3_aa: CASSRPGQGIDEQYF; cdr3_nt: TGTGCCAGCAGCCGACCGGGACAGGGTATCGACGAGCAGTACTTC; d_call: TRBD1; j_call: TRBJ2-7; v_call: TRBV27; clone_size: .
cdr3_aa: CASSQDEGLAGAHDTQYF; cdr3_nt: TGCGCCAGCAGCCAAGATGAGGGACTAGCGGGGGCACACGATACGCAGTATTTT; d_call: TRBD2; j_call: TRBJ2-3; v_call: TRBV4-3; clone_size: once
cdr3_aa: CASSFKSRDRGSNTEAFF; cdr3_nt: TGCGCCAGCAGCTTTAAATCCCGGGACAGGGGATCGAACACTGAAGCTTTCTTT; d_call: TRBD1; j_call: TRBJ1-1; v_call: TRBV5-1; clone_size: .
cdr3_aa: CASSMTGGNQPQHF; cdr3_nt: TGTGCCAGTAGTATGACAGGTGGCAATCAGCCCCAGCATTTT; d_call: .; j_call: TRBJ1-5; v_call: TRBV19; clone_size: few